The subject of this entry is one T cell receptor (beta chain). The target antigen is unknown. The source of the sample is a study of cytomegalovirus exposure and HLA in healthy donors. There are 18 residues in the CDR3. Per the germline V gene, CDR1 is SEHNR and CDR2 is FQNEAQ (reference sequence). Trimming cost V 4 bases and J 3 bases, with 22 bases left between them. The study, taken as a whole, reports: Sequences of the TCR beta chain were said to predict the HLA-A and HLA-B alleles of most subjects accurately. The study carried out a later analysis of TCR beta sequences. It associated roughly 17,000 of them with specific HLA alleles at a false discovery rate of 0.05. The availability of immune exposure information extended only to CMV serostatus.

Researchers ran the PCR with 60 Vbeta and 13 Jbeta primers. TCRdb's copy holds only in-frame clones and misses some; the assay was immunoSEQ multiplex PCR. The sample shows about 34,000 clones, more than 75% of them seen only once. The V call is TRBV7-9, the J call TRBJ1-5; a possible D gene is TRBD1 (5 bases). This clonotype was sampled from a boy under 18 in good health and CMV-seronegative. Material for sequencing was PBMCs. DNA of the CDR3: TGTGCCAGCAGCTCAACCTTCGCGGGCAGGGACTTCAATCAGCCCCAGCATTTT. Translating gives CASSSTFAGRDFNQPQHF.